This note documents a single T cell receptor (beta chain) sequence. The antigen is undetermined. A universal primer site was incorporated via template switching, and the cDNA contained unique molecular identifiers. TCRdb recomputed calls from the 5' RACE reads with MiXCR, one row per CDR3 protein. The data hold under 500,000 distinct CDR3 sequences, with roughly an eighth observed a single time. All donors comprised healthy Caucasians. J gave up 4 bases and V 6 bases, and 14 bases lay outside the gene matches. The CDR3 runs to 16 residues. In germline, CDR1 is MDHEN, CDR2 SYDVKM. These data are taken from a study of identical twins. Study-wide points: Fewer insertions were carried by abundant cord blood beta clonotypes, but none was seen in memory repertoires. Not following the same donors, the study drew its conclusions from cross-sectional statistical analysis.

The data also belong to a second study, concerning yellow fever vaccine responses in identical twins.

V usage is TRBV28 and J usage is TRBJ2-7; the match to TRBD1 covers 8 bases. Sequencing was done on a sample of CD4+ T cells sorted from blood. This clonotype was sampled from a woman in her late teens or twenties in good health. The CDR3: CASRSSRTGLLYEQYF. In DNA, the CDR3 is TGTGCCAGCAGGTCGTCTAGGACAGGGTTGTTATACGAGCAGTACTTC. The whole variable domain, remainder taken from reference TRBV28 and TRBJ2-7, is DVKVTQSSRYLVKRTGEKVFLECVQDMDHENMFWYRQDPGLGLRLIYFSYDVKMKEKGDIPEGYSVSREKKERFSLILESASTNQTSMYLCASRSSRTGLLYEQYFGPGTRLTVT.